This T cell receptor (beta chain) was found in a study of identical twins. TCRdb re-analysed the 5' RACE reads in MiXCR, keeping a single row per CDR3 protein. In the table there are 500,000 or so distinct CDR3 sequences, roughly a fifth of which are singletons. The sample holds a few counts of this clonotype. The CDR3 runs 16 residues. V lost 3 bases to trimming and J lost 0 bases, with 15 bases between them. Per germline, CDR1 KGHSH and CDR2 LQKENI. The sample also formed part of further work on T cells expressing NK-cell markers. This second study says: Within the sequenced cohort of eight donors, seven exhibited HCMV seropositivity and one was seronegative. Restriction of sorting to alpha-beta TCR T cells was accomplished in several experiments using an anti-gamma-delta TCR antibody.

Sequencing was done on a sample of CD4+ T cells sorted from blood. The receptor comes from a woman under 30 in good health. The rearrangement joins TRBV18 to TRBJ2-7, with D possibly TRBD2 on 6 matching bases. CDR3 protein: CASSPPSVRSSYEQYF. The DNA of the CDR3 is TGTGCCAGCTCACCCCCTAGCGTTAGGAGCTCCTACGAGCAGTACTTC.